This entry is about one T cell receptor beta chain. Its target is unknown. The sample is drawn from a study of T cell responses to AZD1222 COVID-19 vaccine. V was clipped by 5 bases and J by 0 bases, with 11 bases between them. This CDR3 is 16 amino acids long. Whole-study results and caveats: Clonal diversity may have been underestimated in mostly white British donors.

TCRdb's table, derived via immunoSEQ multiplex PCR, lists solely in-frame clones and lacks some. The sample has 95,000 to 150,000 clones, 85% to 90% seen once. This receptor was obtained from an adult who received the AZD1222 COVID-19 vaccine. The genes are TRBV23-1 and TRBJ2-6; either TRBD1 or TRBD2 may supply D (6 bases each). TRBV23-1 falls under the ORF class, with uncertain function. Sequenced material: peripheral blood, taken 28 days after the second AZD1222 dose. The CDR3 spells CASSSQGLSGANVLTF. The CDR3 DNA is TGCGCCAGCAGTTCACAGGGACTCTCTGGGGCCAACGTCCTGACTTTC.